This T cell receptor beta chain is drawn from a study of PD-L1 blockade in urothelial cancer. Looking at the study overall: Blood was tested 3 weeks (second dose) and 6 weeks into treatment.

The CDR3 sequence is 19 residues long. CDR1 and CDR2 from the germline V gene are SGDLS and YYNGEE. After removal of 2 bases from V and 1 base from J, the junction contained 12 bases not matched to a gene. TCRdb's table, derived via immunoSEQ multiplex PCR, lists solely in-frame clones and lacks some. The table lists about 44,000 clones, about 90% of them singletons. This sample's time point: peripheral blood 6 weeks after treatment start. The source is a man between 65 and 85 years old with urothelial cancer. The chain has TRBV9 and TRBJ2-6, with 7 bases that match TRBD1. The specimen comprised PBMCs, sampled around atezolizumab (anti-PD-L1) treatment. This CDR3 is CASSVGGQFSLSGANVLTF. CDR3 nucleotides: TGTGCCAGCAGCGTTGGGGGACAGTTCTCTTTGTCTGGGGCCAACGTCCTGACTTTC.